This T cell receptor (beta chain) originates from a study of T cell responses to AZD1222 COVID-19 vaccine. TCRdb's copy holds only in-frame clones and misses some; the assay was immunoSEQ multiplex PCR. Here the sample spans around 150,000 clones, approximately 92% being singletons. V lost 0 bases to trimming and J lost 5 bases, with 4 bases between them. Germline V gene data show CDR1 as SGDLS and CDR2 as YYNGEE. The length of the CDR3 is 12 residues. The chain employs TRBV9 and TRBJ2-3; D remains ambiguous. The receptor was derived from an adult who received the AZD1222 COVID-19 vaccine. The source was peripheral blood, collected 28 days after the second AZD1222 dose. CDR3 in amino acids: CASSVAQDTQYF. The CDR3 bases are TGTGCCAGCAGCGTAGCTCAAGATACGCAGTATTTT.